This T cell receptor beta chain was identified during a study of cytomegalovirus exposure and HLA in healthy donors. Overall study findings and caveats: In terms of immune exposure information, only CMV serostatus was available.

Vbeta (60) and Jbeta (13) primers were used in the PCR. TCRdb's copy holds only in-frame clones and misses some; the assay was immunoSEQ multiplex PCR. Among about 140,000 clones listed, 70% to 90% were seen once. V trimming: 1 base; J trimming: 6 bases; junction bases outside the gene matches: 8. CDR3 length equals 16 residues. The germline CDR1 and CDR2 sequences are LGHNA and YNFKEQ. With respect to this clone: Its antigen remains unidentified.

Material for sequencing was PBMCs. The chain joins TRBV4-2 to TRBJ2-2; 7 bases agree with TRBD2. The source is a woman aged 40 to 50 in good health and CMV-seropositive. This CDR3 is CASSQGKRGEAGELFF. In DNA, the CDR3 is TGTGCCAGCAGCCAAGGGAAGCGGGGCGAGGCCGGGGAGCTGTTTTTT.